What follows are 20 T cell receptor beta chains derived from one specimen sequenced in a study of cytotoxic CD8 clonotypes in ibrutinib-treated CLL. Sequenced by immunoSEQ multiplex PCR; TCRdb stores in-frame clones only, minus some. The sample includes about 310,000 clones, more than 65% seen only once; the top ten take approximately 7%. The sample in question was PBMCs, obtained before ibrutinib treatment. The source is a human donor with chronic lymphocytic leukemia.

This clone appeared once. V and J are TRBV6-1 and TRBJ2-7; D might be TRBD1 (7 bases). Trimming shortened V by 1 base and J by 4 bases, and 20 bases separated the two germline ends. The CDR3 length is 17 residues. Germline V CDR1 and CDR2: MNHNS, SASEGT. The CDR3 nucleotides are TGTGCCAGCAGTGAAGTTGCAGGAGGGGGCGGTCGGTACGAGCAGTACTTC. It specifies CASSEVAGGGGRYEQYF.

The chain has TRBV7-6 and TRBJ2-1; perhaps D is TRBD1 or TRBD2 (6 bases each). Trimming shortened V by 11 bases and J by 4 bases, and 15 bases separated the two germline ends. Germline lookup yields CDR1 SGHVS and CDR2 FNYEAQ. The CDR3 runs to 13 residues. CDR3 amino acids: CAPGGGEYNEQFF. The CDR3, as DNA: TGTGCCCCCGGGGGCGGGGAATACAATGAGCAGTTCTTC.

Here the CDR3 reads CASSQKPGDNTQYF. CDR3 coding DNA: TGCGCCAGCAGCCAAAAACCAGGGGATAATACGCAGTATTTT. The genes are TRBV4-1 and TRBJ2-3; a possible D gene is TRBD1 (6 bases). V shed 2 bases and J shed 7 bases, with 13 bases lying between them. This CDR3 has 14 residues. The germline gives CDR1 MGHRA, CDR2 YSYEKL.

The chain is built from TRBV5-1 and TRBJ2-7, with 7 positions matching TRBD2. The V gene end was trimmed by 5 bases and the J gene end by 0 bases; junction bases not matched to a gene: 5. The CDR3 has 14 amino acids. Looked up from germline, CDR1 is SGHRS and CDR2 is YFSETQ. The CDR3 loop is CASRMGGSSYEQYF. Here the CDR3 DNA reads TGCGCCAGCAGAATGGGCGGGAGCTCCTACGAGCAGTACTTC.

The table lists this clone with a few counts. V is TRBV6-1 and J is TRBJ1-2, with D hard to call. Germline values: CDR1 MNHNS, CDR2 SASEGT. CDR3 length: 13 residues. Trimming pared 1 base from V and 8 bases from J, leaving 11 bases between. The CDR3, as DNA: TGTGCCAGCAGTGAAGGAGTACCCGGGGGCTACACCTTC. Translated: CASSEGVPGGYTF.

V and J are TRBV18 and TRBJ1-4; tentatively, D is TRBD1 (6 bases). The CDR3 consists of 15 residues. The ends were cut back, 1 base at V and 7 bases at J, with 13 bases in the middle. The germline gives CDR1 KGHSH, CDR2 LQKENI. The CDR3 protein is CASSPQGDAREKLFF. The CDR3 region has the DNA TGTGCCAGCTCACCACAGGGGGACGCCCGTGAAAAACTGTTTTTT.

The chain joins TRBV11-2 to TRBJ2-7; tentatively, D is TRBD2 (5 bases). The CDR3 totals 13 residues. V was pared by 10 bases and J by 2 bases, with 15 bases between. In germline, CDR1 is SGHAT, CDR2 FQNNGV. CDR3 sequence: CATAPRGTYEQYF. The CDR3 DNA reads TGTGCCACCGCCCCCCGGGGAACCTACGAGCAGTACTTC.

This chain joins TRBV7-3 and TRBJ2-2, with TRBD1 matching over 7 bases. CDR3 size: 15 residues. V gave up 5 bases and J gave up 2 bases; unmatched junction bases: 5. Looked up from germline, CDR1 is SGHTA and CDR2 is FQGTGA. CDR3 DNA: TGTGCCAGCAGCCCGGGACAGACAAACACCGGGGAGCTGTTTTTT. Its protein product is CASSPGQTNTGELFF.

This chain uses TRBV4-2 with TRBJ1-2; weak D call: TRBD1 (5 bases). The CDR3 totals 11 residues. V lost 11 bases and J 8 bases, leaving 15 bases between the germline ends. Germline CDR1 reads LGHNA; CDR2 reads YNFKEQ. Here the CDR3 reads CAARVSVGYTF. DNA of the CDR3: TGTGCCGCCAGGGTCTCGGTAGGCTACACCTTC.

J is TRBJ2-7 and V is TRBV6-5; the D gene could be TRBD1 or TRBD2 (6 bases each). This CDR3 region has 11 residues. V was clipped by 10 bases and J by 6 bases, with 13 bases between them. CDR1 is MNHEY, CDR2 SVGAGI, per germline. The CDR3 DNA reads as TGTGCCAACAGGGAGGCTTGCGAGCAGTACTTC. Protein product: CANREACEQYF.

The chain recombines TRBV4-3 with TRBJ2-7; D tentatively fits TRBD1 or TRBD2 (6 bases each). Germline CDR1 and CDR2: LGHNA and YSLEER. V lost 0 bases and J lost 3, with 12 bases in between. The CDR3 sequence is 15 residues long. The CDR3 is CASSQDLGGNYEQYF. The CDR3 bases are TGCGCCAGCAGCCAAGATTTAGGGGGGAACTACGAGCAGTACTTC.

The V call is TRBV4-3, the J call TRBJ2-1; 8 positions match TRBD1. The CDR3 runs to 17 residues. Germline V gene data show CDR1 as LGHNA and CDR2 as YSLEER. After removal of 3 bases from V and 0 bases from J, the junction contained 7 bases not matched to a gene. Written as DNA, the CDR3 is TGCGCCAGCAGCCACGGATGGACAGGGAGCTCCTACAATGAGCAGTTCTTC. Protein: CASSHGWTGSSYNEQFF.

As for this clone: This could be a read error, since a much larger clone is one nucleotide away. The chain couples TRBV2 to TRBJ2-2; D remains unclear. V was pared by 6 bases and J by 4 bases, with 3 bases between. This CDR3 spans 11 amino acids. The germline V gene has CDR1 SNHLY and CDR2 FYNNEI. CDR3 region: CASSGTGELFF. CDR3 DNA sequence: TGTGCCAGCAGCGGCACCGGGGAGCTGTTTTTT.

In its sample, this clone was seen a few times. J is TRBJ1-5 and V is TRBV27, with TRBD1 matching 7 bases. J lost 7 bases, V lost 1 base, and 10 bases had no gene match. Germline loops: CDR1 MNHEY, CDR2 SMNVEV (reference sequence). The CDR3 spans 16 residues. CDR3 coding DNA: TGTGCCAGCAGTTTATTTGCCAGGGGGAGAACGCAGCCCCAGCATTTT. It is translated as CASSLFARGRTQPQHF.

This clone was recorded a few times. V and J are TRBV6-1 and TRBJ1-1; 7 bases are shared with TRBD1. Germline V CDR1 and CDR2: MNHNS, SASEGT. J lost 4 bases, V lost 5 bases, and 4 bases had no gene match. The CDR3 spans 13 residues. The CDR3 loop is CASSTGTVTEAFF. The DNA of the CDR3 is TGTGCCAGCAGTACCGGGACAGTCACTGAAGCTTTCTTT.

This rearrangement joins TRBV10-3 to TRBJ2-3; D possibly corresponds to TRBD2 (5 bases). There are 16 residues in the CDR3. In germline, CDR1 is ENHRY, CDR2 SYGVKD. V was cut by 8 bases and J by 0 bases, with 18 bases left in between. The DNA for the CDR3 is TGTGCCATCCATAGCGTATTAGCCACTAGCACAGATACGCAGTATTTT. It translates to CAIHSVLATSTDTQYF.

V and J are TRBV11-3 and TRBJ2-5, with 10 bases aligning to TRBD2. CDR3 size: 17 residues. Germline assignment: CDR1 SGHNT and CDR2 YENEEA. The J segment lost 2 bases and the V segment lost 3 bases, leaving 9 bases of the junction unmatched. CDR3 loop: CASSLSLAGVGQETQYF. As DNA, the CDR3 is TGTGCCAGCAGCTTGTCGCTAGCGGGAGTTGGTCAAGAGACCCAGTACTTC.

This chain joins TRBV6-1 and TRBJ1-2, with 7 bases fitting TRBD1. J gave up 8 bases and V 2 bases, and 5 bases lay outside the gene matches. The CDR3 loop spans 13 amino acids. The V gene's germline CDR1 is MNHNS and CDR2 SASEGT. CDR3 protein: CASSETGVFGYTF. The DNA for the CDR3 is TGTGCCAGCAGTGAAACAGGGGTGTTCGGCTACACCTTC.

The gene calls are TRBV7-9 and TRBJ1-5, with D uncertain. Germline V gene data show CDR1 as SEHNR and CDR2 as FQNEAQ (reference sequence). The CDR3 sequence is 14 residues long. V gave up 1 base and J gave up 7 bases, with 11 bases separating them. The CDR3: CASSLEGWQQPQHF. The DNA of the CDR3 is TGTGCCAGCAGCTTAGAGGGATGGCAGCAGCCCCAGCATTTT.

J is TRBJ2-5 and V is TRBV27, with D unclear. This CDR3 comprises 15 residues. Germline CDR1 MNHEY, CDR2 SMNVEV (reference sequence). Trimming removed 4 bases from V and 0 bases from J, with 12 bases in between. For the CDR3, the DNA is TGTGCCAGCAGTTCCCGCAGGACGTACCAAGAGACCCAGTACTTC. Its protein is CASSSRRTYQETQYF.